A selection of T cell receptor beta chains follows, all from one sample in a study of CD8 T cells in Susac syndrome. Each CDR3 protein is one row after TCRdb ran MiXCR on the immunoSEQ multiplex PCR reads. The top ten clones hold roughly 0.48% of a sample with around 130,000 distinct CDR3 sequences, roughly 76% of them seen once. Sequencing was done on a sample of CD8+ T cells from PBMCs. These receptors originate from a human donor with multiple sclerosis. Each CDR3 is given with its conserved first and last residue. A D gene is named only where the DNA matches it firmly. Only some rows state a clone size, as once, few, many or a class for expanded clones.

-	TRBV12-3/TRBV12-4	-	TRBJ2-1	CAINRAAEQFF	TGTGCCATTAACAGGGCCGCTGAGCAGTTCTTC
-	TRBV7-9	-	TRBJ2-1	CASSLLKGGGADNEQFF	TGTGCCAGCAGCTTGCTAAAGGGGGGAGGGGCTGACAATGAGCAGTTCTTC
-	TRBV30	-	TRBJ2-1	CAWSSWSSYNEQFF	TGTGCCTGGAGTTCCTGGAGCTCCTACAATGAGCAGTTCTTC
-	TRBV11-2	few	TRBJ2-7	CASSLEGPGTYEQYF	TGTGCCAGCAGCTTAGAGGGGCCAGGGACGTACGAGCAGTACTTC
TRBD1	TRBV5-1	-	TRBJ1-1	CASSEGQGALNTEAFF	TGCGCCAGCAGCGAAGGACAGGGGGCATTGAACACTGAAGCTTTCTTT
TRBD1	TRBV10-3	-	TRBJ2-1	CAINLTGVSEYNEQFF	TGTGCCATCAATTTAACAGGGGTTTCAGAATACAATGAGCAGTTCTTC
-	TRBV11-2	-	TRBJ2-3	CASSLGARGGTDTQYF	TGTGCCAGCAGCTTAGGGGCCAGGGGTGGCACAGATACGCAGTATTTT
-	TRBV12-3/TRBV12-4	-	TRBJ2-7	CASSESRYEQYF	TGTGCCAGCAGTGAATCTCGCTACGAGCAGTACTTC
-	TRBV28	-	TRBJ1-4	CASSRQHKQPEKLFF	TGTGCCAGCAGCCGACAACATAAACAACCTGAAAAACTGTTTTTT
-	TRBV7-6	-	TRBJ2-7	CASSAYAPGHPYYEQYF	TGTGCCAGCAGCGCCTATGCCCCAGGGCATCCTTACTACGAGCAGTACTTC
-	TRBV27	-	TRBJ1-6	CASSLRVTGFNSPLHF	TGTGCCAGCAGTTTGAGGGTCACCGGGTTTAATTCACCCCTCCACTTT
-	TRBV3-1	-	TRBJ1-1	CASSQGTTEAFF	TGTGCCAGCAGCCAAGGGACCACTGAAGCTTTCTTT
-	TRBV29-1	-	TRBJ1-1	CSDSGNEAFF	TGCAGCGACTCCGGGAACGAAGCTTTCTTT
-	TRBV28	-	TRBJ1-1	CASSFRGVTEAFF	TGTGCCAGCAGTTTTAGAGGTGTCACTGAAGCTTTCTTT
TRBD2	TRBV2	-	TRBJ2-1	CASSEVAGTYNEQFF	TGTGCCAGCAGTGAAGTAGCGGGAACCTACAATGAGCAGTTCTTC
-	TRBV4-3	-	TRBJ2-2	CASSPGRMSGELFF	TGCGCCAGCAGCCCAGGGAGAATGTCCGGGGAGCTGTTTTTT
TRBD2	TRBV28	-	TRBJ2-1	CASSSPMGGSYNEQFF	TGTGCCAGCAGTTCCCCGATGGGGGGGTCCTACAATGAGCAGTTCTTC
TRBD1	TRBV7-2	-	TRBJ1-5	CASSPTWTGRNQPQHF	TGTGCCAGCAGCCCCACCTGGACAGGGCGCAATCAGCCCCAGCATTTT
-	TRBV7-3	-	TRBJ2-2	CASSPRRTGELFF	TGTGCCAGCAGCCCCCGACGGACCGGGGAGCTGTTTTTT
-	TRBV19	-	TRBJ1-2	CASSPASGLYYGYTF	TGTGCCAGTAGTCCCGCGTCGGGGCTGTACTATGGCTACACCTTC
-	TRBV5-6	-	TRBJ2-5	CASYERFQIQETQYF	TGTGCCAGCTATGAACGTTTCCAGATTCAAGAGACCCAGTACTTC
-	TRBV7-9	-	TRBJ2-1	CASSAASDASGEQFF	TGTGCCAGCAGCGCAGCTTCAGACGCCAGCGGTGAGCAGTTCTTC
TRBD1	TRBV16	-	TRBJ1-1	CASSQGQGAFGAFF	TGTGCCAGCAGCCAAGGACAGGGGGCTTTTGGAGCTTTCTTT
-	TRBV13	-	TRBJ1-5	CASSLGSAAQHF	TGTGCCAGCAGCTTAGGGTCAGCGGCCCAGCATTTT
-	TRBV9	once	TRBJ1-1	CASSVGGREGTEAFF	TGTGCCAGCAGCGTAGGGGGACGGGAGGGGACTGAAGCTTTCTTT
TRBD1	TRBV28	-	TRBJ2-7	CASSPGTGHSEQYF	TGTGCCAGCAGCCCCGGGACAGGGCACTCCGAGCAGTACTTC
TRBD2	TRBV27	-	TRBJ2-2	CASSWGLAGPVRPGELFF	TGTGCCAGCAGTTGGGGACTAGCGGGACCAGTTAGACCCGGGGAGCTGTTTTTT
TRBD2	TRBV6-2/TRBV6-3	-	TRBJ2-3	CASSSPGTSRSTDTQYF	TGTGCCAGCAGTTCCCCGGGGACTAGCCGAAGTACAGATACGCAGTATTTT
-	TRBV27	-	TRBJ2-7	CASSLSGQSSSYEQYF	TGTGCCAGCAGTTTATCTGGACAGAGCTCATCCTACGAGCAGTACTTC
TRBD1	TRBV9	-	TRBJ1-1	CASSVGQGNTEAFF	TGTGCCAGCAGCGTAGGACAGGGAAACACTGAAGCTTTCTTT
TRBD2	TRBV19	-	TRBJ2-2	CAQAGHIHSGRPDVDGELFF	TGTGCCCAGGCGGGACACATACACAGCGGGAGGCCCGATGTTGACGGGGAGCTGTTTTTT
TRBD1	TRBV13	-	TRBJ1-2	CASSLVRTGQGEDGYTF	TGTGCCAGCAGCTTAGTTCGAACGGGACAGGGGGAGGATGGCTACACCTTC
TRBD1	TRBV7-9	-	TRBJ1-2	CASSVEGTGGGYGYTF	TGTGCCAGCAGCGTAGAGGGGACAGGGGGCGGCTATGGCTACACCTTC
-	TRBV27	once	TRBJ1-6	CASSPLPGRNSPLHF	TGTGCCAGCAGTCCCCTCCCAGGGAGAAATTCACCCCTCCACTTT
-	TRBV6-1	-	TRBJ1-1	CASSVGRDAFF	TGTGCCAGCAGTGTGGGCAGGGATGCTTTCTTT
-	TRBV12-3/TRBV12-4	-	TRBJ1-2	CASSLSGRGAANGYTF	TGTGCCAGCAGTTTGTCTGGTCGAGGGGCTGCGAATGGCTACACCTTC
TRBD1	TRBV12-3/TRBV12-4	-	TRBJ2-1	CASSLRQGAYNEQFF	TGTGCCAGCAGTTTAAGACAGGGGGCGTACAATGAGCAGTTCTTC